This note documents a single T cell receptor (beta chain) sequence. V lost 4 bases to trimming and J lost 1 base, with 11 bases between them. Per the germline V gene, CDR1 is LNHDA and CDR2 is SQIVND (reference sequence). This CDR3 has 14 amino acids. This sample stems from a study of OX40 agonist ivuxolimab in advanced cancers. Assay: immunoSEQ multiplex PCR; the TCRdb copy retains only in-frame clones and omits some. In the table there are 75,000 to 95,000 clones, more than 80% of which are singletons. The chain is built from TRBV19 and TRBJ2-7, with unresolved D. The material sequenced was CD4+ or CD8+ T cells sorted from blood, taken in a trial of the OX40 agonist ivuxolimab. This sequence was found in an adult with an advanced solid tumor such as melanoma, head and neck, liver or kidney cancer. The CDR3 here is CASSKADGSYEQYF. The CDR3 DNA sequence: TGTGCCAGTAGTAAGGCGGACGGTTCCTACGAGCAGTACTTC.